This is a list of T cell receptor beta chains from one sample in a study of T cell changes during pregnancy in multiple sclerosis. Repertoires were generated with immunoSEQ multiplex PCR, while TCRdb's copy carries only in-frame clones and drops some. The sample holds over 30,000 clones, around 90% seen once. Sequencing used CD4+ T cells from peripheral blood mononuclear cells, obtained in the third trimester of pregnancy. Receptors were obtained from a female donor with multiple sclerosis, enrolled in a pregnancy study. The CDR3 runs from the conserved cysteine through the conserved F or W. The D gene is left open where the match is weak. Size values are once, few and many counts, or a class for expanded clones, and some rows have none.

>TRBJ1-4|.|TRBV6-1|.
TGTGCCAGCAGTGGTGCCGGGACTAATGAAAAACTGTTTTTT
CASSGAGTNEKLFF
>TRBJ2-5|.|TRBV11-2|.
TGTGCCAGCAGCTTAGGTCGCGGGATTGAGACCCAGTACTTC
CASSLGRGIETQYF
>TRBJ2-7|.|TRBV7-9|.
TGTGCCAGCAGTCGAGTGAGCTCCTACGAGCAGTACTTC
CASSRVSSYEQYF
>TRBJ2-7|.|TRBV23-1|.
TGCGCCAGCAGGGGAGTTGTTTCCTACGAGCAGTACTTC
CASRGVVSYEQYF
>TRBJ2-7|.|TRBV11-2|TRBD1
TGTGCCAGCAGCCCTCAGGGGGTCTACGAGCAGTACTTC
CASSPQGVYEQYF
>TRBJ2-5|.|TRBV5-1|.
TGCGCCAGCAGCTTCTCGTTTGAGACCCAGTACTTC
CASSFSFETQYF
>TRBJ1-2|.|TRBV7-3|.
TGTGCCAGCAGCCCCCAGGCGGGCGTCTATGGCTACACCTTC
CASSPQAGVYGYTF
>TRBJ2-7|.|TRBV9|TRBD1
TGTGCCAGCAGCGGGACAGGGGTCTCCTACGAGCAGTACTTC
CASSGTGVSYEQYF
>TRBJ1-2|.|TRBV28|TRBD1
TGTGCCAGCAACATCCCGGGACAGGGAGCTAACTATGGCTACACCTTC
CASNIPGQGANYGYTF
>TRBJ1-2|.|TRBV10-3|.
TGTGCCATCAAAAGGGAGATGGACTATGGCTACACCTTC
CAIKREMDYGYTF
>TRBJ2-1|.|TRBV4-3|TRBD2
TGCGCCAGCAGCTCACGACTAGCGAGCACCTACAATGAGCAGTTCTTC
CASSSRLASTYNEQFF
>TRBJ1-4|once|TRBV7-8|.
TGTGCCAGCAGCTTAGCGTTCCCGGGACAAGAAAATGAAAAACTGTTTTTT
CASSLAFPGQENEKLFF
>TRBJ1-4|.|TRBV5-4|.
TGTGCCAGCAGCTTGGATCAGAATGAAAAACTGTTTTTT
CASSLDQNEKLFF
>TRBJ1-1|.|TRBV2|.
TGTGCCAGCAGTGCGCGGGTTTACACTGAAGCTTTCTTT
CASSARVYTEAFF
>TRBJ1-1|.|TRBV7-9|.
TGTGCCAGCAGCTTAGGACAGTCGACCACTGAAGCTTTCTTT
CASSLGQSTTEAFF